A single sample gave rise to the 27 T cell receptor beta chains below, sequenced in a study of molecular identifiers for immune sequencing clone quantification (dated by TCRdb to 2017 to 2018). The library was obtained by PCR. TCRdb records Illumina HiSeq 4000 as the sequencer. Using fastp trimming at Q25 and MiXCR clonotype assembly, TCRdb reanalyzed the public sequencing data and kept in-frame beta chains. Rows with one shared CDR3 protein collapse into an entry with the most common genes and DNA. The sample table lists some 320,000 distinct CDR3 sequences, 20% to 25% of them with a count of one. Of the sample, 0.7% to 0.9% is held by the ten largest clones. Sequencing used naive CD8+ T cells from blood, with Jurkat cell RNA spiked in. The meaning of the sample's cell subset or site label: FACS-sorted CD8+CD4-CCR7+CD45RA+ naive T cells. Source of these receptors: a human donor in good health. Some libraries in this study had Jurkat cell RNA spiked in.

Notes on this clonotype: A much larger clone sits a single nucleotide away, making a read error possible. The rearrangement uses TRBV3-1 and TRBJ2-2; the match to TRBD2 covers 8 bases. The V gene's germline CDR1 is LGHDT and CDR2 YNNKEL (reference sequence). The V gene end was trimmed by 2 bases and the J gene end by 6 bases; junction bases not matched to a gene: 17. The CDR3 runs 19 residues. The CDR3 DNA sequence: TGTGCCAGCAGCCAACTCCTCCCGGGAGGGGCGCGAGACGCCGGGGAGCTGTTTTTT. It yields the protein CASSQLLPGGARDAGELFF. Together with reference TRBV3-1 and TRBJ2-2, the CDR3 gives the full variable domain: DTAVSQTPKYLVTQMGNDKSIKCEQNLGHDTMYWYKQDSKKFLKIMFSYNNKELIINETVPNRFSPKSPDKAHLNLHINSLELGDSAVYFCASSQLLPGGARDAGELFFGEGSRLTVL.

This clonotype was recorded many times. The CDR3: CASNPTGMGNQPQHF. The CDR3 DNA is TGTGCCAGTAACCCCACAGGGATGGGTAATCAGCCCCAGCATTTT. The chain couples TRBV19 to TRBJ1-5, with a tentative D call TRBD1 (6 bases). V lost 7 bases and J lost 4, with 17 bases in between. The CDR3 loop spans 15 amino acids. Germline-derived CDR1 and CDR2 are LNHDA and SQIVND (reference sequence).

This clonotype was observed many times. V is TRBV25-1 and J is TRBJ2-5, with D possibly TRBD2 on 6 matching bases. V lost 0 bases and J lost 4, with 9 bases in between. The CDR3 runs to 14 residues. Per germline, CDR1 MGHDK and CDR2 SYGVNS. The CDR3 DNA reads TGTGCCAGCAGTGAATATTCGGGGGTAGAGACCCAGTACTTC. Its protein is CASSEYSGVETQYF.

This clonotype was seen a few times. The genes are TRBV12-3 or TRBV12-4 and TRBJ2-2; TRBD2 is a possible D gene (5 bases). The CDR3 has 14 amino acids. Trimming took 3 bases from V and 4 from J, leaving 9 bases between them. The CDR3 bases are TGTGCCAGCAGTTTGTTGGGGAGCACCGGGGAGCTGTTTTTT. It is translated as CASSLLGSTGELFF.

This clonotype has ten or more counts. V is TRBV13 and J is TRBJ2-5; 8 nucleotides agree with TRBD1. This CDR3 contains 15 residues. Germline loops: CDR1 PRHDT, CDR2 FYEKMQ (reference sequence). J gave up 2 bases and V 4 bases, and 6 bases lay outside the gene matches. The CDR3 reads CASSSLQGGQETQYF. CDR3 coding DNA: TGTGCCAGCAGCTCTTTACAGGGGGGTCAAGAGACCCAGTACTTC.

This clonotype has only one observation. This may arise from a read error, as a much more abundant clone is one base away. The V call is TRBV12-3 or TRBV12-4, the J call TRBJ2-5; 10 bases match TRBD2. The CDR3 extends over 14 amino acids. The CDR3 reads CASIIAGGGETRYF. In DNA form, the CDR3 reads TGTGCCAGCATCATAGCGGGAGGCGGAGAGACCCGGTACTTC.

This clonotype appeared once. Since a much larger clone is just one base distant, this may be a read error. This sequence joins TRBV7-9 and TRBJ1-4; D gene unclear. V was cut by 0 bases and J by 10 bases, with 15 bases left in between. Germline V lookup: CDR1 SEHNR, CDR2 FQNEAQ (reference sequence). The CDR3 spans 15 residues. The CDR3 region is CASSLALDSYGKLFF. CDR3 in DNA: TGTGCCAGCAGCTTAGCGTTGGATTCTTATGGAAAACTGTTTTTT.

This clonotype was detected many times. The rearrangement uses TRBV6-1 and TRBJ2-5, with D perhaps matching TRBD2 (5 bases). The CDR3 covers 13 residues. Germline V gene lookup returns CDR1 MNHNS and CDR2 SASEGT. Trimming stripped 4 bases from V and 2 bases from J, with 8 bases between. The CDR3 is CASSGRTQETQYF. The CDR3 DNA reads TGTGCCAGCAGTGGACGGACTCAAGAGACCCAGTACTTC.

This clonotype has more than one count but fewer than ten. V usage is TRBV20-1 and J usage is TRBJ2-7; D gene unclear. The CDR3 covers 14 residues. The V end was cut by 0 bases, the J end by 1 base, with 10 bases between. Germline CDR1 DFQATT, CDR2 SNEGSKA (reference sequence). CDR3 region: CSARDKGRSYEQYF. The CDR3 DNA reads as TGCAGTGCTAGAGATAAAGGAAGGTCCTACGAGCAGTACTTC.

In DNA, the CDR3 is TGCGCCAGCAGGCCCGTGGGCGGACTGAGCTCCTACAATGAGCAGTTCTTC. Its protein is CASRPVGGLSSYNEQFF. This sequence joins TRBV4-1 and TRBJ2-1, with a possible D match to TRBD2 (5 bases). Germline-derived CDR1 and CDR2 are MGHRA and YSYEKL. This CDR3 is built from 17 residues. V was trimmed by 6 bases and J by 0 bases, leaving 18 bases between them.

Regarding this clonotype: One junction end does not reproduce the germline sequence, and a read error may be involved. The chain employs TRBV23-1 and TRBJ2-2, with D perhaps matching TRBD1 or TRBD2 (5 bases each). TRBV23-1 is labeled an ORF, and its function is uncertain. This CDR3 has 16 amino acids. CDR3 in DNA: TGCGCCAGCATTCTCCAAAGTAGGGGTGACACCGGGGAGCTGGTTTTT. Translating it yields CASILQSRGDTGELVF.

The chain has TRBV27 and TRBJ2-1, with TRBD2 identical over 14 bases. The CDR3 length is 16 residues. CDR1 is MNHEY and CDR2 is SMNVEV in the germline V gene (reference sequence). Germline trimming cut 2 bases from V and 8 bases from J; bases unmatched to any gene: 5. In DNA, the CDR3 is TGTGCCAGCAGTTTACTTGGGACTAGCGGGAGCGATGAGCAGTTCTTC. Translating gives CASSLLGTSGSDEQFF.

This clonotype was observed at least ten times. The rearrangement links TRBV27 to TRBJ2-7; D unresolved. Germline-derived CDR1 and CDR2 are MNHEY and SMNVEV (reference sequence). This CDR3 spans 13 amino acids. The V and J ends lost 5 bases and 4 bases respectively, with 12 bases between them. The DNA of the CDR3 is TGTGCCAGCAGTCTGAACTCTCAATACGAGCAGTACTTC. Encoded protein: CASSLNSQYEQYF.

This clonotype showed up many times. The chain is built from TRBV20-1 and TRBJ2-1, with TRBD2 matching 8 bases. CDR1 is DFQATT and CDR2 is SNEGSKA in the germline V gene (reference sequence). Unmatched junction bases numbered 13, after V lost 0 bases and J lost 9 bases. CDR3 length: 16 residues. CDR3 nucleotide sequence: TGCAGTGCTAGAGATCGGGGAGCGGGAGTTAAGAGTGAGCAGTTCTTC. It yields the protein CSARDRGAGVKSEQFF.

About this clonotype: Without the conserved terminal phenylalanine or tryptophan, this CDR3 likely stems from a read error. The chain has TRBV12-3 or TRBV12-4 and TRBJ2-7; the D call may be TRBD1 or TRBD2 (6 bases each). Trimming shortened V by 2 bases and J by 2 bases, and 13 bases separated the two germline ends. The CDR3 is 15 residues long. This chain's CDR3 is CASSLRGDPAYEQYS. CDR3 in DNA: TGTGCCAGCAGTTTAAGGGGGGACCCAGCCTACGAGCAGTACTCC.

In this sample, this clonotype turned up many times. The V and J genes are TRBV27 and TRBJ2-5; 7 positions match TRBD2. CDR3 size: 14 residues. Germline trimming cut 2 bases from V and 4 bases from J; bases unmatched to any gene: 4. CDR1 and CDR2 from the germline V gene are MNHEY and SMNVEV (reference sequence). The CDR3 sequence is CASSLSGVPETQYF. CDR3 nucleotides: TGTGCCAGCAGTTTAAGCGGGGTCCCAGAGACCCAGTACTTC.

This clonotype showed up many times. The chain is built from TRBV28 and TRBJ2-7; no clear D. Germline V gene sequence: CDR1 MDHEN, CDR2 SYDVKM. V shed 5 bases and J shed 6 bases, with 8 bases lying between them. This CDR3 spans 11 amino acids. The CDR3 is CASSPLFEQYF. The CDR3 DNA reads as TGTGCCAGCAGTCCTCTCTTCGAGCAGTACTTC.

Ten or more counts support this clonotype. The chain joins TRBV28 to TRBJ2-3; D not certain. Germline lookup yields CDR1 MDHEN and CDR2 SYDVKM. V dropped 6 bases and J dropped 2 bases, with 12 bases sitting between them. CDR3 length equals 14 residues. The CDR3 here is CASRRGRDTDTQYF. Here the CDR3 DNA reads TGTGCCAGCAGAAGAGGACGAGACACAGATACGCAGTATTTT.

CDR3: CASSFPGRDKAGELFF. The CDR3 coding sequence is TGTGCCAGCAGCTTTCCGGGGAGGGATAAGGCCGGGGAGCTGTTTTTT. This chain links TRBV7-8 with TRBJ2-2; TRBD2 matches 7 bases. The CDR3 spans 16 residues. The trim removed 3 bases at V and 6 bases at J, leaving 10 bases unmatched. The germline CDR1 and CDR2 sequences are SGHVS and FQNEAQ.

Comments on this clonotype: Since a much larger clone is just one base distant, this may be a read error. The chain recombines TRBV30 with TRBJ2-7, with a weak D call TRBD1 (5 bases). There are 12 residues in the CDR3. CDR1 and CDR2 from the germline V gene are GTSNPN and SVGIG (reference sequence). The DNA of the CDR3 is TGTGCCTGGAGTGGGGGCTACTACGAGCAGCACTTC. Encoded protein: CAWSGGYYEQHF.

This clonotype occurred many times. V gene TRBV7-8 combines with J gene TRBJ2-1; 10 positions agree with TRBD2. Per germline, CDR1 SGHVS and CDR2 FQNEAQ. This CDR3 has 14 amino acids. The J segment lost 10 bases and the V segment lost 7 bases, leaving 10 bases of the junction unmatched. CDR3 in amino acids: CASTLQSGGVEQFF. CDR3 coding DNA: TGTGCCAGCACCCTCCAGAGCGGGGGGGTCGAGCAGTTCTTC.

This clonotype was observed many times. The chain uses TRBV19 and TRBJ2-3; D remains unclear. The CDR3 is 12 amino acids. The germline gives CDR1 LNHDA, CDR2 SQIVND (reference sequence). V was trimmed by 4 bases and J by 9 bases, leaving 11 bases between them. CDR3 amino acids: CASSNPPGTQYF. CDR3 DNA: TGTGCCAGTAGTAACCCCCCCGGGACGCAGTATTTT.

As concerns this clonotype: The missing conserved phenylalanine or tryptophan at the end of this CDR3 makes a read error likely. The CDR3 here is CASSQDPGGYEQYL. CDR3 in DNA: TGCGCCAGCAGCCAAGATCCAGGGGGCTACGAGCAGTACCTC. The chain combines TRBV4-1 with TRBJ2-7, with TRBD1 matching over 7 bases. V lost 0 bases, J lost 3 bases, and 2 bases stayed unmatched. From germline, CDR1 is MGHRA and CDR2 YSYEKL. The CDR3 consists of 14 residues.

Details on this clonotype: Lacking the conserved final phenylalanine or tryptophan, this CDR3 likely reflects a read error. This chain links TRBV20-1 with TRBJ2-7, with 12 bases aligning to TRBD2. This CDR3 is 17 amino acids long. Per germline, CDR1 DFQATT and CDR2 SNEGSKA (reference sequence). J gave up 3 bases and V 0 bases, and 9 bases lay outside the gene matches. The CDR3 nucleotides read TGCAGTGCTAGAGATCCTCAGCGGACTAGCGGGATCTACGAGCAGTACTAC. It codes for CSARDPQRTSGIYEQYY.

This clonotype has a count of ten or more. The gene calls are TRBV12-3 or TRBV12-4 and TRBJ2-3, with D maybe TRBD2 (5 bases). V lost 3 bases to trimming and J lost 2 bases, with 15 bases between them. This CDR3 has 16 residues. The CDR3 loop reads CASSFGLASITDTQYF. For the CDR3, the DNA is TGTGCCAGCAGTTTTGGATTAGCGTCGATCACAGATACGCAGTATTTT.

As regards this clonotype: A single base separates this from a much larger clone, so it may be a read error. The chain uses TRBV7-2 and TRBJ2-7; D unclear. The V and J ends lost 3 bases and 7 bases respectively, with 16 bases between them. Germline loops: CDR1 SGHTA, CDR2 FQGNSA. This CDR3 contains 14 residues. CDR3 sequence: CASSFDLTLGEQYF. For the CDR3, the DNA is TGTGCCAGCAGCTTTGATCTTACTTTGGGGGAGCAGTACTTC.

The chain employs TRBV20-1 and TRBJ2-3; no firm D call. The CDR3 has 15 residues. Per germline, CDR1 DFQATT and CDR2 SNEGSKA (reference sequence). V shed 6 bases and J shed 2 bases, with 18 bases lying between them. This CDR3 is CSAPAGRPDTDTQYF. The DNA of the CDR3 is TGCAGTGCCCCGGCAGGACGGCCAGACACAGATACGCAGTATTTT.